Following are 4 T cell receptor beta chains from one sample sequenced in a study of T cells in Graves' hyperthyroidism and ophthalmopathy. RNA transcripts yielded amplified TCR beta CDR3 regions. The TCR CDR3 first-round RT-PCR relied on the HTBI primer set. Each CDR3 protein is one row after TCRdb ran MiXCR on the multiplex PCR reads. The data contain approximately 220,000 distinct CDR3 sequences, 15% to 20% of them singletons. The source material was blood. The source is a man in his forties or fifties with Graves' hyperthyroidism.

DNA for the CDR3: TGTGCCAGCAGCGTAGGTTTGGGACAGGGGGAAGAGACCCAGTACTTC. Protein product: CASSVGLGQGEETQYF. The genes are TRBV9 and TRBJ2-5, with 11 nucleotides matching TRBD1. The CDR3 contains 16 residues. Losses at the gene ends were 0 bases for V and 3 bases for J; bases not matched to a gene: 4. Germline V lookup: CDR1 SGDLS, CDR2 YYNGEE.

In this sample, this clonotype turned up many times. This sequence joins TRBV20-1 and TRBJ2-1, with D unclear. With 4 bases removed from V and 8 bases from J, the gap between germline ends came to 6 bases. Germline CDR1 is DFQATT and CDR2 is SNEGSKA (reference sequence). The CDR3 runs to 10 residues. CDR3 amino acids: CSAIEDEQFF. The CDR3 DNA is TGCAGTGCTATTGAGGATGAGCAGTTCTTC.

This rearrangement joins TRBV28 to TRBJ2-7; D not certain. The CDR3 runs to 14 residues. V lost 2 bases, J lost 3 bases, and 11 bases lay in between. CDR1 is MDHEN, CDR2 SYDVKM, per germline. CDR3 sequence: CASSLVQKFYEQYF. In DNA, the CDR3 is TGTGCCAGCAGTTTAGTGCAGAAATTCTACGAGCAGTACTTC.

This clonotype was counted many times. V usage is TRBV2 and J usage is TRBJ1-1; D is ambiguous. This CDR3 contains 13 residues. The germline V gene encodes CDR1 SNHLY and CDR2 FYNNEI. V shed 0 bases and J shed 4 bases, with 6 bases lying between them. CDR3 loop: CASSEARSTEAFF. CDR3 nucleotides: TGTGCCAGCAGTGAAGCCAGGTCCACTGAAGCTTTCTTT.